What follows are 25 T cell receptor beta chains derived from one specimen sequenced in a study of T-cell reconstitution after alpha-beta-depleted transplantation in children. As it was prepared, the TCRbeta library received unique molecular identifiers. TCRdb re-derived calls from the PCR reads in MiXCR, one entry per CDR3 protein. The profile shows about 310,000 distinct CDR3 sequences, around 25% of them singletons. Sample: PBMCs, mostly from graft donor cells, taken 180 days after TCRalphabeta/CD19-depleted stem cell transplant. The receptors come from a male patient between 10 and 17 years old who had a stem cell transplant for acute lymphoblastic leukemia, so the T cells may come from the graft donor.

This clonotype was observed a few times. The chain joins TRBV15 to TRBJ2-6, with a tentative D call TRBD2 (6 bases). V was cut by 8 bases and J by 4 bases, with 18 bases left in between. The CDR3 is 16 amino acids. The V gene's germline CDR1 is LNHNV and CDR2 YYDKDF (reference sequence). The CDR3 region has the DNA TGTGCCACCGGGCGGTCGGCGGGGCCAGGGGCCAACGTCCTGACTTTC. Protein sequence: CATGRSAGPGANVLTF.

The sample holds a few counts of this clonotype. CDR3 nucleotide sequence: TGTGCCAGCAGTTTGCCGGGGAACACCGGGGAGCTGTTTTTT. It is translated as CASSLPGNTGELFF. V is TRBV12-3 or TRBV12-4 and J is TRBJ2-2, with unresolved D. This CDR3 contains 14 residues. Trimming stripped 3 bases from V and 1 base from J, with 6 bases between.

This clonotype was counted a single time. The J gene is TRBJ2-2, the V gene TRBV24-1; D not certain. V dropped 5 bases and J dropped 2 bases, with 5 bases sitting between them. The CDR3 is 13 residues long. Germline V gives CDR1 KGHDR, CDR2 SFDVKD. The CDR3: CATSVTNTGELFF. CDR3 nucleotides: TGTGCCACCAGTGTGACAAACACCGGGGAGCTGTTTTTT.

This rearrangement joins TRBV12-3 or TRBV12-4 to TRBJ1-2; D possibly corresponds to TRBD1 (6 bases). The CDR3 is 14 amino acids. V was shortened by 4 bases and J by 4 bases, with 13 bases between the two germline ends. The CDR3 coding sequence is TGTGCCAGCAGTTCTCGGGGGCGCAGCTATGGCTACACCTTC. Translating gives CASSSRGRSYGYTF.

This clonotype was seen a handful of times. The chain combines TRBV29-1 with TRBJ2-1; D gene unclear. Germline V gene lookup returns CDR1 SQVTM and CDR2 ANQGSEA. The CDR3 runs to 14 residues. V gave up 7 bases and J gave up 7 bases, with 20 bases separating them. The CDR3 region is CSALGVGQVNEQFF. The CDR3, as DNA: TGCAGCGCTTTGGGCGTGGGCCAAGTAAATGAGCAGTTCTTC.

Worth noting for this clonotype: Relative to the germline gene, one junction end is altered; a read error may explain this. The rearrangement uses TRBV7-9 and TRBJ2-2, with D tentatively TRBD2 (7 bases). There are 15 residues in the CDR3. Germline CDR1 SEHNR, CDR2 FQNEAQ (reference sequence). The CDR3: CANSPLGGHSGELFF. CDR3 in DNA: TGTGCCAACAGCCCCCTCGGGGGGCATAGCGGGGAGCTGTTTTTT. Based on the CDR3 plus reference TRBV7-9 and TRBJ2-2, the full variable domain is DTGVSQNPRHKITKRGQNVTFRCDPISEHNRLYWYRQTLGQGPEFLTYFQNEAQLEKSRLLSDRFSAERPKGSFSTLEIQRTEQGDSAMYLCANSPLGGHSGELFFGEGSRLTVL.

This chain connects TRBV12-3 or TRBV12-4 to TRBJ2-1; 7 positions match TRBD2. Trimming at V came to 1 base and at J to 3 bases, leaving 6 bases not matched to a gene. This CDR3 region has 16 residues. The CDR3 coding sequence is TGTGCCAGCAGTTTAGAACTAGCGTACTTCTACAATGAGCAGTTCTTC. It yields the protein CASSLELAYFYNEQFF.

This clonotype was seen at least ten times. The chain has TRBV5-1 and TRBJ2-7; TRBD2 agrees at 9 bases. Losses at the gene ends were 0 bases for V and 3 bases for J; bases not matched to a gene: 1. The CDR3 is 14 residues long. Germline lookup yields CDR1 SGHRS and CDR2 YFSETQ. The CDR3 protein is CASSLGLADYEQYF. The CDR3 DNA reads TGCGCCAGCAGCTTGGGACTAGCGGACTACGAGCAGTACTTC.

The chain links TRBV12-3 or TRBV12-4 to TRBJ2-3; D may be TRBD2 (6 bases). The CDR3 contains 15 residues. V lost 5 bases and J 0 bases, leaving 12 bases between the germline ends. CDR3 nucleotide sequence: TGTGCCAGCAGTCGGGACTTACCAAGCACAGATACGCAGTATTTT. Its translation is CASSRDLPSTDTQYF.

The CDR3 DNA sequence: TGCAGTGAAAGTGATACGCAGTATTTT. Residues: CSESDTQYF. The V gene is TRBV20-1, the J gene TRBJ2-3; D is uncertain. CDR1 and CDR2 (germline): DFQATT, SNEGSKA (reference sequence). The CDR3 sequence is 9 residues long. Trimming removed 7 bases from V and 6 bases from J, with 5 bases in between.

V gene TRBV29-1 combines with J gene TRBJ1-1; D is possibly TRBD1 (5 bases). The germline CDR1 and CDR2 sequences are SQVTM and ANQGSEA. V was cut by 3 bases and J by 6 bases, with 5 bases left in between. There are 10 residues in the CDR3. CDR3 residues: CSVEGAEAFF. The CDR3 region has the DNA TGCAGCGTTGAGGGGGCTGAAGCTTTCTTT.

This clonotype was counted between two and nine times. This sequence joins TRBV3-1 and TRBJ1-2, with D tentatively TRBD1 (6 bases). The V and J ends lost 0 bases and 4 bases respectively, with 9 bases between them. The CDR3 is 14 amino acids. The germline V gene has CDR1 LGHDT and CDR2 YNNKEL (reference sequence). The CDR3 loop is CASSQDQGSYGYTF. The CDR3 DNA reads TGTGCCAGCAGCCAAGATCAGGGGAGCTATGGCTACACCTTC.

The genes are TRBV6-5 and TRBJ2-5; tentative D call: TRBD2 (5 bases). CDR1 and CDR2 from the germline V gene are MNHEY and SVGAGI. V shed 6 bases and J shed 7 bases, with 12 bases lying between them. The CDR3 extends over 12 amino acids. CDR3 in amino acids: CASSGLPGTQYF. CDR3 in DNA: TGTGCCAGCAGCGGACTCCCGGGGACCCAGTACTTC.

V is TRBV5-1 and J is TRBJ2-1, with D uncertain. V lost 4 bases to trimming and J lost 7 bases, with 6 bases between them. The CDR3 runs to 11 residues. Germline-derived CDR1 and CDR2 are SGHRS and YFSETQ. CDR3 loop: CASSTRNEQFF. The DNA for the CDR3 is TGCGCCAGCAGCACCCGGAATGAGCAGTTCTTC.

This clonotype was seen only a few times. V usage is TRBV6-2 or TRBV6-3 and J usage is TRBJ1-3; D is possibly TRBD1 (6 bases). Trimming shortened V by 6 bases and J by 1 base, and 10 bases separated the two germline ends. Germline assignment: CDR1 MNHEY and CDR2 SVGEGT. The CDR3 is made up of 14 amino acids. The CDR3 reads CASRSGTSGNTIYF. In DNA form, the CDR3 reads TGTGCCAGCAGATCGGGGACATCTGGAAACACCATATATTTT.

The chain is built from TRBV27 and TRBJ1-1; perhaps TRBD1 as D (5 bases). Germline V gene sequence: CDR1 MNHEY, CDR2 SMNVEV (reference sequence). The CDR3 length is 14 residues. Trimming cost V 3 bases and J 0 bases, with 8 bases left between them. The CDR3: CASSFQGLNTEAFF. Written as DNA, the CDR3 is TGTGCCAGCAGTTTTCAGGGTTTGAACACTGAAGCTTTCTTT.

This clonotype was seen a few times. The gene calls are TRBV20-1 and TRBJ2-2; the match to TRBD1 covers 8 bases. The CDR3 covers 14 residues. CDR1 DFQATT and CDR2 SNEGSKA come from the germline V gene (reference sequence). Germline trimming cut 1 base from V and 3 bases from J; bases unmatched to any gene: 1. CDR3: CSARVTGDTGELFF. In nucleotides, the CDR3 is TGCAGTGCTAGAGTGACAGGGGACACCGGGGAGCTGTTTTTT.

The rearrangement links TRBV19 to TRBJ2-7; maybe TRBD1 (5 bases). This CDR3 spans 14 amino acids. The germline V gene encodes CDR1 LNHDA and CDR2 SQIVND (reference sequence). Trimming removed 5 bases from V and 3 bases from J, with 14 bases in between. The CDR3: CASSLDTEDYEQYF. CDR3 bases: TGTGCCAGTAGTTTGGACACGGAAGACTACGAGCAGTACTTC.

This clonotype has more than one count but fewer than ten. The genes are TRBV12-3 or TRBV12-4 and TRBJ2-3, with a weak D call TRBD1 (6 bases). The CDR3 runs to 14 residues. V shed 6 bases and J shed 5 bases, with 15 bases lying between them. CDR3 in DNA: TGTGCCAGCAGCCAGGGGTTCGCGAGAGATACGCAGTATTTT. It encodes CASSQGFARDTQYF.

This clonotype was counted only a few times. The chain employs TRBV4-1 and TRBJ2-1; 7 bases are shared with TRBD2. The CDR3 is 16 amino acids. Germline V CDR1 and CDR2: MGHRA, YSYEKL. Trimming removed 5 bases from V and 4 bases from J; junction bases left unmatched: 11. The CDR3 DNA reads TGCGCCAGCAGCTATCCTGGCGGGAGTAAGTACAATGAGCAGTTCTTC. It translates to CASSYPGGSKYNEQFF.

This clonotype was counted between two and nine times. The gene calls are TRBV4-2 and TRBJ2-7; TRBD2 aligns across 9 bases. The CDR3 contains 15 residues. From germline, CDR1 is LGHNA and CDR2 YNFKEQ. The V and J ends lost 0 bases and 4 bases, in that order; junction bases with no gene match: 4. CDR3 coding DNA: TGTGCCAGCAGCCAAGATAGCACTAGCGGGTACGAGCAGTACTTC. This encodes CASSQDSTSGYEQYF.

Concerning this clonotype itself: A much larger clone lies one base from this, so it may be a read error. This sequence joins TRBV12-3 or TRBV12-4 and TRBJ2-7, with D perhaps TRBD1 or TRBD2 (7 bases each). The V end was cut by 3 bases, the J end by 6 bases, with 12 bases between. The CDR3 covers 13 residues. The CDR3 nucleotides are TGTGCCAGCAGTTTGGGAGGGGGCTCCGAGCAGTACTTC. Translation: CASSLGGGSEQYF.

J is TRBJ1-1 and V is TRBV18; TRBD1 agrees at 7 bases. The CDR3 covers 13 residues. Germline CDR1 and CDR2: KGHSH and LQKENI. With 6 bases clipped from V and 1 base from J, the junction kept 2 bases outside the gene matches. CDR3 sequence (DNA): TGTGCCAGCTCCGGGGACAGGAACACTGAAGCTTTCTTT. Amino acid sequence: CASSGDRNTEAFF.

This clonotype has at least ten counts. The rearrangement uses TRBV5-1 and TRBJ2-2, with 12 bases aligning to TRBD2. V was clipped by 4 bases and J by 7 bases; unmatched bases: 5. Germline loops: CDR1 SGHRS, CDR2 YFSETQ. The CDR3 length is 15 residues. The CDR3 coding sequence is TGCGCCAGCAGCCCCCGACTAGCGGGAGACGGGGAGCTGTTTTTT. Translation: CASSPRLAGDGELFF. Full variable domain (outside the CDR3, taken from reference TRBV5-1 and TRBJ2-2): KAGVTQTPRYLIKTRGQQVTLSCSPISGHRSVSWYQQTPGQGLQFLFEYFSETQRNKGNFPGRFSGRQFSNSRSEMNVSTLELGDSALYLCASSPRLAGDGELFFGEGSRLTVL.

The chain couples TRBV24-1 to TRBJ2-2; maybe TRBD1 (6 bases). Trimming took 6 bases from V and 1 from J, leaving 11 bases between them. From germline, CDR1 is KGHDR and CDR2 SFDVKD. This CDR3 has 15 amino acids. The CDR3: CATSPRTENTGELFF. CDR3 coding DNA: TGTGCCACCAGTCCCCGGACAGAGAACACCGGGGAGCTGTTTTTT.